The TCR beta chain under discussion was sequenced for a study of T cell changes during pregnancy in multiple sclerosis. The CDR3 contains 16 residues. Trimming stripped 4 bases from V and 5 bases from J, with 21 bases between. Germline V gives CDR1 SGHNT, CDR2 YYREEE (reference sequence). Only in-frame clones appear in the TCRdb table, and some are missing; sequencing was by immunoSEQ multiplex PCR. Of under 55,000 clones listed, about 92% are singletons. V gene TRBV5-4 combines with J gene TRBJ1-1; TRBD1 might be the D (6 bases). Sequences were derived from CD4+ T cells from peripheral blood mononuclear cells, sampled in the third trimester of pregnancy. The sequence was collected from a female donor with multiple sclerosis, enrolled in a pregnancy study. The CDR3 DNA reads as TGTGCCAGCAGCAGGCTACACCTACAGGGTCGGACTGAAGCTTTCTTT. Amino acids: CASSRLHLQGRTEAFF. Full variable domain (missing parts from reference TRBV5-4 and TRBJ1-1): ETGVTQSPTHLIKTRGQQVTLRCSSQSGHNTVSWYQQALGQGPQFIFQYYREEENGRGNFPPRFSGLQFPNYSSELNVNALELDDSALYLCASSRLHLQGRTEAFFGQGTRLTVV.